Given below is one T cell receptor beta chain in context. What it binds is not known. Each donor was a Caucasian adult residing in Nashville, Tennessee. Splitting the CD4+ cells yielded a CD45RA+ naive subset and a CD45RA-negative memory subset. TCRdb's table, derived via immunoSEQ multiplex PCR, lists solely in-frame clones and lacks some. The sample shows some 2.1 million clones, 85% to 95% of them seen only once. The data derive from a study of shared clonotypes between healthy human individuals. Findings and limits, study-wide: It was only blood that was sampled, and tissue repertoires likely differ.

CDR1 is SGHNT and CDR2 is YENEEA in the germline V gene. This CDR3 is built from 18 residues. The V and J ends lost 1 base and 2 bases, in that order; junction bases with no gene match: 14. This chain joins TRBV11-3 and TRBJ2-7; 7 nucleotides agree with TRBD1. What was sequenced was naive CD4+ T cells sorted from blood. Subset denoted: CD45RA+ positively selected. The sequence came from a man younger than 35 in good health. The CDR3 bases are TGTGCCAGCAGCTTAGTGGTCCAGGACAGGAGATGCCCCTACGAGCAGTACTTC. As protein: CASSLVVQDRRCPYEQYF.